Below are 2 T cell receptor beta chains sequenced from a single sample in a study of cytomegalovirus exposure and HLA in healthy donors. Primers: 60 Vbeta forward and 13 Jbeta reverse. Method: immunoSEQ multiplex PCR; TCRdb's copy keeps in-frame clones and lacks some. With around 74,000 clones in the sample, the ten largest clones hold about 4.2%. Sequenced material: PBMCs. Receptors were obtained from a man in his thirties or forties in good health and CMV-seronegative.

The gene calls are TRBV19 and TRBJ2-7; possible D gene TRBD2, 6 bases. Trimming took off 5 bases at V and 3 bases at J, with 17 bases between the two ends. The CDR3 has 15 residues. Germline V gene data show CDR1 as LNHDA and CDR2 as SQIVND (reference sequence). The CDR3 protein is CASSGGVGLYYEQYF. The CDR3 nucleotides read TGTGCCAGTAGTGGGGGAGTGGGACTTTACTACGAGCAGTACTTC.

The CDR3 loop reads CASRRLQGNGYTF. CDR3 DNA: TGTGCCAGTAGGCGTCTCCAGGGCAATGGCTACACCTTC. The chain combines TRBV19 with TRBJ1-2; D is perhaps TRBD1 (5 bases). Germline CDR1 and CDR2: LNHDA and SQIVND (reference sequence). V lost 6 bases and J 6 bases, leaving 14 bases between the germline ends. CDR3 length equals 13 residues.